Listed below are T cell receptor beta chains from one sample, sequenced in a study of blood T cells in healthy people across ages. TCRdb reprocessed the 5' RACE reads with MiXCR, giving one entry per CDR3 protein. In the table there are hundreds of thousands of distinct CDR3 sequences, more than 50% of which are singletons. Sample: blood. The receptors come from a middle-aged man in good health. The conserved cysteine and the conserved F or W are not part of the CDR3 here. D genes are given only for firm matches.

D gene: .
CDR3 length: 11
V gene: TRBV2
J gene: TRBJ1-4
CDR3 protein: ASNGGPNEKLF

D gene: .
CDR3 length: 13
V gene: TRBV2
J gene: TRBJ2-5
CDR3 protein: ASSGGHGILGTQY

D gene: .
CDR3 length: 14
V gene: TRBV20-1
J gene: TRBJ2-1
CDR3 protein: SVGTGHISSYNEQF

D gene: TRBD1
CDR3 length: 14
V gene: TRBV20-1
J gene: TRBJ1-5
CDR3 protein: SAVQGGFRPNQPQH

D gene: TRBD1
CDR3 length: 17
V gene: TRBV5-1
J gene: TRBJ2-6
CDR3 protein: ASSLVKRGQGSGANVLT

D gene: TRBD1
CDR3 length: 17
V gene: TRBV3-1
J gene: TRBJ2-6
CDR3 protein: ASSQEVGQFHSGANVLT

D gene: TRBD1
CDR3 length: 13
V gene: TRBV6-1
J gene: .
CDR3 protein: ASRGDRGGSYEQY

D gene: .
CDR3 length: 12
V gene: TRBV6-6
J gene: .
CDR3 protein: ASRSAGATYEQY

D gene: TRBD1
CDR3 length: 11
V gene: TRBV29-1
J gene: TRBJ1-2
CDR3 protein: SVDWTGNYGYT

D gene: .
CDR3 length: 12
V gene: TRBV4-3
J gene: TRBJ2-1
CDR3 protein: ASSQAGLANEQF

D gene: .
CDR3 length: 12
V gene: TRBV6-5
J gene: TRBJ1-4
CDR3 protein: ASSSVLTNEKLF

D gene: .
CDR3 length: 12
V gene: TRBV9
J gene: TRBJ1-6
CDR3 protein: ASSVEQVNSPLH

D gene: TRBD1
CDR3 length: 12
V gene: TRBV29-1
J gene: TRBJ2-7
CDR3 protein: SASAGQGSYEQY

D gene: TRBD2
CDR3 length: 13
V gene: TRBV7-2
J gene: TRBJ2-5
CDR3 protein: ASSLDPSGGETQY

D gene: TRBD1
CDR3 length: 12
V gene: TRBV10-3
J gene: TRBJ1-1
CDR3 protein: AVTGGSRHTEAF

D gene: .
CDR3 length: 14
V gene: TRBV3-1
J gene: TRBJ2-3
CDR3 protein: ASSQNPNSRTDTQY

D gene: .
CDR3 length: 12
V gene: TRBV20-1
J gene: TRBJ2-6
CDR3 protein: SASDLTGANVLT

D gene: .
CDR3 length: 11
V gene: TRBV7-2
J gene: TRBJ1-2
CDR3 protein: ASSLGDPNGYT

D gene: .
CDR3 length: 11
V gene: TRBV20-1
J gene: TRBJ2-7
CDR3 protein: SARGPGANEQY

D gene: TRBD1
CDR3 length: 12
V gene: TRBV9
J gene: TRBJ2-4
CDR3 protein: ASSVGQGMGEQY

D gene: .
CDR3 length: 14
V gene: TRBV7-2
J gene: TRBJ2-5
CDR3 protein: AGSLVSGPGQETQY

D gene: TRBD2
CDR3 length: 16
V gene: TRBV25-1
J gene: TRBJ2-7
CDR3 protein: ASSDFGPPGRVNYEQY

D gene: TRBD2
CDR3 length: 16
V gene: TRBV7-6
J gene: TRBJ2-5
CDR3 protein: ASSPHAASGGPSETQY

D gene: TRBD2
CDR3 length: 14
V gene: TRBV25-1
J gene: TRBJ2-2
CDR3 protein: ASSDAGGDSTGELF

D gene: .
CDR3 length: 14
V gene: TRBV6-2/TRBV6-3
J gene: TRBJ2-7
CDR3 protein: ASSYPAHLSSYEQY

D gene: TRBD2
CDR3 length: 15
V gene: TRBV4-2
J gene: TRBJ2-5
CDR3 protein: ASSQAGTSVLQETQY